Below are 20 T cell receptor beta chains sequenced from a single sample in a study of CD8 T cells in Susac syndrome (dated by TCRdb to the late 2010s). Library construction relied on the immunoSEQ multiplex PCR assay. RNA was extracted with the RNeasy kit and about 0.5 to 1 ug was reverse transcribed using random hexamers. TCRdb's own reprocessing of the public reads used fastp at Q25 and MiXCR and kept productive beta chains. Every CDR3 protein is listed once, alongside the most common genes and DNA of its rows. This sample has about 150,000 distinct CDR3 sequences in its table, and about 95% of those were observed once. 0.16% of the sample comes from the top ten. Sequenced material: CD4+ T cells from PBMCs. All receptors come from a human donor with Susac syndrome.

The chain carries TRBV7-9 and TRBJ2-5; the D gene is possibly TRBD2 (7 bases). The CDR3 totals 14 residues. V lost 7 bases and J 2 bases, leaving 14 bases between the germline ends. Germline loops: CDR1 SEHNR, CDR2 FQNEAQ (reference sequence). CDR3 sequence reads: CASTLGGAQETQYF. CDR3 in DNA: TGTGCCAGCACCCTAGGGGGGGCACAAGAGACCCAGTACTTC.

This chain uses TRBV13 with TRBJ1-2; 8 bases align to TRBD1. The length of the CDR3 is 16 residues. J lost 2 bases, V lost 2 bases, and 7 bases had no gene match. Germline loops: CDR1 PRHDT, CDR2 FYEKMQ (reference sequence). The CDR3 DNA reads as TGTGCCAGCAGCTTATGGGCAGGGGGCGCGAACTATGGCTACACCTTC. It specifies CASSLWAGGANYGYTF.

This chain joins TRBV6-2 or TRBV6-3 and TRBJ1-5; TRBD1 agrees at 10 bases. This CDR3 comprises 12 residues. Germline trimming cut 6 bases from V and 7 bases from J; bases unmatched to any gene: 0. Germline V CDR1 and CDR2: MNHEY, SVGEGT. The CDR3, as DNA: TGTGCCAGCAGGGACAGGGGGCAGCCCCAGCATTTT. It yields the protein CASRDRGQPQHF.

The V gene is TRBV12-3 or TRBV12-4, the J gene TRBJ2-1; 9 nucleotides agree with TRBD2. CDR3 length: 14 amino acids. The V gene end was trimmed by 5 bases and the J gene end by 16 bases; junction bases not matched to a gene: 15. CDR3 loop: CASSPPGLANEPFF. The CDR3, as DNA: TGTGCCAGCAGTCCCCCGGGACTAGCTAATGAGCCCTTCTTC.

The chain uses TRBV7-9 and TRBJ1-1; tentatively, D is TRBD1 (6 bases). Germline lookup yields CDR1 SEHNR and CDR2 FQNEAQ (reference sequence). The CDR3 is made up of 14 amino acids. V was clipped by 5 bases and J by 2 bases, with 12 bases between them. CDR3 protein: CASSPGTINTEAFF. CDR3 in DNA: TGTGCCAGCAGCCCGGGGACAATCAACACTGAAGCTTTCTTT.

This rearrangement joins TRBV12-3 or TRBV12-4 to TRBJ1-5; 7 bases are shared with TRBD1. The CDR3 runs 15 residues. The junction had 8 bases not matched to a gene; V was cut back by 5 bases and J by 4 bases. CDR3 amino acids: CASSPSGTVNQPQHF. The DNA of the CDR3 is TGTGCCAGCAGTCCTTCGGGGACAGTTAATCAGCCCCAGCATTTT.

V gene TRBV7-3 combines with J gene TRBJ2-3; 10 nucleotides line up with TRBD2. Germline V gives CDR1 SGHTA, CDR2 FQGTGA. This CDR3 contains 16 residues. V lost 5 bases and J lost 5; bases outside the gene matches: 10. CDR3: CASSLLAGAGGDTQYF. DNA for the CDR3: TGTGCCAGCAGCCTCCTAGCGGGGGCCGGGGGAGATACGCAGTATTTT.

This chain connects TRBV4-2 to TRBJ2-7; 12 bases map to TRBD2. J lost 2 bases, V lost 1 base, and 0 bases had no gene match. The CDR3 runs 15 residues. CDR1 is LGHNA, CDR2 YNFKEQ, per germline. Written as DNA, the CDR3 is TGTGCCAGCAGCCAAGGGACTAGCGGGACCTACGAGCAGTACTTC. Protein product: CASSQGTSGTYEQYF.

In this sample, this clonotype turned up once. CDR3 in amino acids: CASRNREDEAFF. The CDR3 DNA sequence: TGTGCCAGTAGAAACAGGGAGGATGAAGCTTTCTTT. This sequence joins TRBV19 and TRBJ1-1, with TRBD1 as a possible D gene (6 bases). CDR3 length: 12 amino acids. Trimming removed 6 bases at V and 7 bases at J, with 12 bases between. CDR1 is LNHDA, CDR2 SQIVND, per germline (reference sequence).

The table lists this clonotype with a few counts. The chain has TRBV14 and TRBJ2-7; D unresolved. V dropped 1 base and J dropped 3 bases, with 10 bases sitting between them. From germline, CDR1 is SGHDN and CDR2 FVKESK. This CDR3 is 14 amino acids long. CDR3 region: CASSQANRVYEQYF. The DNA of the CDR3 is TGTGCCAGCAGCCAAGCCAACCGGGTCTACGAGCAGTACTTC.

CDR3 nucleotides: TGTGCCAGCAGCCCCTTTCCTATGGATTGGACAACGAACACCGGGGAGCTGTTTTTT. This translates into CASSPFPMDWTTNTGELFF. The rearrangement links TRBV7-6 to TRBJ2-2; possibly TRBD1 for D (5 bases). CDR1 SGHVS and CDR2 FNYEAQ come from the germline V gene. V lost 5 bases and J 0 bases, leaving 22 bases between the germline ends. CDR3 length equals 19 residues.

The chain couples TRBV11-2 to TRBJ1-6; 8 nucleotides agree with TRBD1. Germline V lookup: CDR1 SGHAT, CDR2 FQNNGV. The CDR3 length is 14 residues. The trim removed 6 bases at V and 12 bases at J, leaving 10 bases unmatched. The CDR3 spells CASSTGTGRLPLHF. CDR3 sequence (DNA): TGTGCCAGCAGTACAGGGACAGGTCGGCTACCCCTCCACTTT.

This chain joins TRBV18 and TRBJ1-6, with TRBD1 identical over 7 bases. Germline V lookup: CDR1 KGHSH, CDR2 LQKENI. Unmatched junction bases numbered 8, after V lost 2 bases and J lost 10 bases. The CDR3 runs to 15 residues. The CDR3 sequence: CASSPRQGKESPLHF. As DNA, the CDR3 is TGTGCCAGCTCACCAAGACAGGGAAAAGAATCACCCCTCCACTTT.

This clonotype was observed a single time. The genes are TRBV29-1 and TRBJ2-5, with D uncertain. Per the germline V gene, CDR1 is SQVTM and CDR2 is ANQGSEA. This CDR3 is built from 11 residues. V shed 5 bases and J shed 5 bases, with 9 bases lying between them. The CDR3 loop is CSVLNRETQYF. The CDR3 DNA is TGCAGCGTTCTCAATCGGGAGACCCAGTACTTC. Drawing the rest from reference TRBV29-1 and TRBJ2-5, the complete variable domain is SAVISQKPSRDICQRGTSLTIQCQVDSQVTMMFWYRQQPGQSLTLIATANQGSEATYESGFVIDKFPISRPNLTFSTLTVSNMSPEDSSIYLCSVLNRETQYFGPGTRLLVL.

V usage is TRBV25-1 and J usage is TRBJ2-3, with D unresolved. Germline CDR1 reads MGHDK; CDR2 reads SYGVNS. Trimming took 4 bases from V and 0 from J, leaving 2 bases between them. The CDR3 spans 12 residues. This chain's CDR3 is CASSASTDTQYF. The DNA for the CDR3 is TGTGCCAGCAGTGCCAGCACAGATACGCAGTATTTT.

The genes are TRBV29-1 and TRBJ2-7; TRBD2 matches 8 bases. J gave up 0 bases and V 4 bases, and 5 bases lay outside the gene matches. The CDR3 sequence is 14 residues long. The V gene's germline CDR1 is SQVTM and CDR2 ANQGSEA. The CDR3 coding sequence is TGCAGCGTTGGAGCGGGGGCGAACTCCTACGAGCAGTACTTC. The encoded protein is CSVGAGANSYEQYF.

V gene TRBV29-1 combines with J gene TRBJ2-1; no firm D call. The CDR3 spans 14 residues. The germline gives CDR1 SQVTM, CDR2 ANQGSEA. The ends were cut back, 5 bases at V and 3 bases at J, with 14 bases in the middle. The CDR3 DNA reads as TGCAGCGTTCCGACCCCGACGGTCTACAATGAGCAGTTCTTC. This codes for CSVPTPTVYNEQFF.

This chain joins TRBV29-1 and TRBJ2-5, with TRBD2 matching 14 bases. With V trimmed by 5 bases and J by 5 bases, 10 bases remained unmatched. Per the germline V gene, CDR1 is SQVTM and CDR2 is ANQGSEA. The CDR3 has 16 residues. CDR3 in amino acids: CSVRGLAGGMGETQYF. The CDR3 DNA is TGCAGCGTTCGCGGACTAGCGGGGGGCATGGGGGAGACCCAGTACTTC.

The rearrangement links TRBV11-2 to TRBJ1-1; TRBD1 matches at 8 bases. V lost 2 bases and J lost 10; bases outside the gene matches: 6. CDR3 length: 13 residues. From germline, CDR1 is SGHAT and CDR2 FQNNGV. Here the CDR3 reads CASSLWGTGGAFF. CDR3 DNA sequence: TGTGCCAGCAGCTTATGGGGGACAGGAGGAGCTTTCTTT.

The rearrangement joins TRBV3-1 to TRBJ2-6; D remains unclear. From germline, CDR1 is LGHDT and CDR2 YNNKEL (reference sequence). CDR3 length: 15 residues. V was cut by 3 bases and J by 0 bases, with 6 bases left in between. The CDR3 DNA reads TGTGCCAGCAGCCACTGGGGCTCTGGGGCCAACGTCCTGACTTTC. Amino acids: CASSHWGSGANVLTF.